Shown below are 9 T cell receptor beta chains from a single sample sequenced in a study of blood T cell repertoires in COVID-19. Repertoires were generated with immunoSEQ multiplex PCR, while TCRdb's copy carries only in-frame clones and drops some. Here the sample spans about 380,000 clones, roughly 91% being singletons. The sequencing input was PBMCs or T cells enriched from blood (not recorded which). All receptors derive from a woman in her late teens or twenties who had recovered from COVID-19.

The J gene is TRBJ2-4, the V gene TRBV6-5; TRBD2 aligns across 7 bases. V shed 2 bases and J 8 bases; nucleotides not matched to a gene: 6. Germline loops: CDR1 MNHEY, CDR2 SVGAGI. The CDR3 sequence is 14 residues long. CDR3 residues: CASSYGEGPDIQYF. Written as DNA, the CDR3 is TGTGCCAGCAGTTACGGGGAGGGGCCAGACATTCAGTACTTC.

The genes are TRBV5-4 and TRBJ2-7; 12 nucleotides agree with TRBD2. The CDR3 has 14 amino acids. Per the germline V gene, CDR1 is SGHNT and CDR2 is YYREEE (reference sequence). After removal of 3 bases from V and 2 bases from J, the junction contained 0 bases not matched to a gene. The CDR3 here is CASSSSGGAYEQYF. CDR3 DNA: TGTGCCAGCAGCTCTAGCGGGGGGGCCTACGAGCAGTACTTC.

This chain connects TRBV11-2 to TRBJ1-1; D is unresolved. This CDR3 has 13 amino acids. V dropped 0 bases and J dropped 7 bases, with 9 bases sitting between them. Germline V gene sequence: CDR1 SGHAT, CDR2 FQNNGV. The CDR3 region has the DNA TGTGCCAGCAGCTTAGATCTAGGAGGTGAAGCTTTCTTT. Translation gives CASSLDLGGEAFF.

The rearrangement links TRBV7-3 to TRBJ2-3; the match to TRBD2 covers 7 bases. Germline CDR1 and CDR2: SGHTA and FQGTGA. V was pared by 5 bases and J by 6 bases, with 17 bases of the junction left unmatched. The CDR3 sequence is 17 residues long. The CDR3 spells CASSPDAGDLLRDTQYF. CDR3 DNA: TGTGCCAGCAGCCCAGATGCGGGGGACCTTCTGCGGGATACGCAGTATTTT.

The chain couples TRBV19 to TRBJ1-5; the D is unclear. CDR3 size: 12 residues. Trimming shortened V by 5 bases and J by 5 bases, and 7 bases separated the two germline ends. Germline loops: CDR1 LNHDA, CDR2 SQIVND (reference sequence). As DNA, the CDR3 is TGTGCCAGTAGTCAGAACCATCAGCCCCAGCATTTT. It specifies CASSQNHQPQHF.

This chain connects TRBV28 to TRBJ1-2, with D perhaps TRBD1 (6 bases). Trimming cost V 6 bases and J 6 bases, with 20 bases left between them. Germline values: CDR1 MDHEN, CDR2 SYDVKM. This CDR3 is built from 15 residues. CDR3 sequence: CASSHGGLLSNGYTF. The CDR3, as DNA: TGTGCCAGCAGCCATGGGGGCCTTCTATCGAATGGCTACACCTTC.

The chain recombines TRBV3-1 (or the pseudogene TRBV3-2) with TRBJ2-1; no firm D call. The ends were cut back, 1 base at V and 3 bases at J, with 13 bases in the middle. Germline assignment: CDR1 LGHDT and CDR2 YNNKEL (reference sequence). The CDR3 is 16 residues long. CDR3 sequence (DNA): TGTGCCAGCAGCCAAGTCGTCAGGCCTTACTACAATGAGCAGTTCTTC. Its translation: CASSQVVRPYYNEQFF.

This clone showed up just a few times. The chain carries TRBV4-3 and TRBJ2-5, with 7 bases fitting TRBD1. CDR1 and CDR2 from the germline V gene are LGHNA and YSLEER. The CDR3 totals 14 residues. Germline trimming cut 0 bases from V and 4 bases from J; bases unmatched to any gene: 2. The CDR3 bases are TGCGCCAGCAGCCAAGAATACAGGGGAGAGACCCAGTACTTC. It codes for CASSQEYRGETQYF.

This chain links TRBV5-1 with TRBJ2-7; D may be TRBD2 (5 bases). With 3 bases removed from V and 7 bases from J, the gap between germline ends came to 14 bases. CDR3 length equals 13 residues. In germline, CDR1 is SGHRS, CDR2 YFSETQ. The CDR3 is CASSSGGPGEQYF. The CDR3 DNA follows: TGCGCCAGCAGCTCGGGCGGGCCCGGGGAGCAGTACTTC.